Listed below are T cell receptor beta chains from one sample, sequenced in a study of cytomegalovirus exposure and HLA in healthy donors. Measured with immunoSEQ multiplex PCR; TCRdb has only the in-frame clones, and not every one. The data contain about 94,000 clones, 60% to 80% of them singletons. Sequencing used PBMCs. These receptors all stem from a woman aged 40 to 50 in good health and CMV-seronegative. The CDR3 runs from the conserved cysteine through the conserved F or W. D genes are given only for firm matches. Expanded clones get a size class; other rows say once, few or many, or leave the size out.

v_gene,abundance,len,j_gene,d_gene,CDR3aa,CDR3nt
TRBV5-5,few,17,TRBJ1-5,.,CASSLLGLGAKNQPQHF,TGTGCCAGCAGCTTGTTGGGTCTAGGGGCAAAGAATCAGCCCCAGCATTTT
TRBV2,.,16,TRBJ1-6,TRBD1,CASRGGQGSSNSPLHF,TGTGCCAGCAGGGGTGGACAGGGGAGTTCAAATTCACCCCTCCACTTT
TRBV13,few,19,TRBJ2-1,TRBD2,CASSLGTSGGHISYNEQFF,TGTGCCAGCAGCCTTGGGACTAGCGGGGGGCACATCTCCTACAATGAGCAGTTCTTC
TRBV10-3,.,16,TRBJ2-7,.,CAISDGFQGGTYEQYF,TGTGCCATCAGTGATGGGTTTCAGGGTGGGACCTACGAGCAGTACTTC
TRBV7-3,.,15,TRBJ1-5,.,CASSLLGQPQEPQHF,TGTGCCAGCAGCTTACTGGGGCAGCCTCAGGAGCCCCAGCATTTT
TRBV9,.,15,TRBJ1-5,.,CASSVGGGADQPQHF,TGTGCCAGCAGCGTAGGGGGGGGTGCAGATCAGCCCCAGCATTTT
TRBV6-5,.,15,TRBJ2-7,TRBD2,CASSYSSGGLDEQYF,TGTGCCAGCAGTTATTCTAGCGGGGGGCTCGACGAGCAGTACTTC
TRBV2,.,12,TRBJ2-7,.,CASSEGGGRQYF,TGTGCCAGCAGTGAGGGAGGGGGACGTCAGTACTTC
TRBV5-1,few,15,TRBJ2-3,TRBD1,CASRDRGLRTDTQYF,TGCGCCAGCAGGGACAGGGGGTTGAGAACAGATACGCAGTATTTT
TRBV4-3,.,15,TRBJ2-1,.,CASSQLAALDNEQFF,TGCGCCAGCAGCCAACTCGCGGCCCTGGACAATGAGCAGTTCTTC
TRBV4-2,.,15,TRBJ2-1,TRBD2,CASSLGLASSNEQFF,TGTGCCAGCAGCCTGGGACTAGCGAGTAGCAATGAGCAGTTCTTC
TRBV4-3,.,15,TRBJ2-5,.,CASSPLYGEQETQYF,TGCGCCAGCAGCCCTTTATACGGAGAACAAGAGACCCAGTACTTC
TRBV4-3,.,15,TRBJ2-3,TRBD1,CASSRVTGGTDTQYF,TGCGCCAGCAGCCGGGTGACAGGGGGCACAGATACGCAGTATTTT
TRBV30,.,15,TRBJ1-3,.,CAWSGGGYSGNTIYF,TGTGCCTGGAGTGGGGGGGGATACTCTGGAAACACCATATATTTT
TRBV2,.,11,TRBJ1-1,.,CASKVNLEAFF,TGTGCCAGCAAAGTAAACTTGGAAGCTTTCTTT
TRBV7-3,.,13,TRBJ2-2,TRBD2,CASRTERGGELFF,TGTGCCAGCCGTACAGAGCGGGGGGGGGAGCTGTTTTTT
TRBV29-1,.,14,TRBJ1-2,TRBD1,CSALADRVLYGYTF,TGCAGCGCGCTCGCGGACAGGGTCCTCTATGGCTACACCTTC
TRBV19,.,14,TRBJ1-1,.,CASREVARRTEAFF,TGTGCCAGTAGAGAAGTGGCCAGGAGGACTGAAGCTTTCTTT
TRBV7-3,.,14,TRBJ2-1,TRBD2,CASSTGLAHNEQFF,TGTGCCAGCAGCACGGGACTAGCACATAATGAGCAGTTCTTC
TRBV2,.,13,TRBJ2-5,.,CASSGRGSETQYF,TGTGCCAGCAGTGGAAGGGGTAGCGAGACCCAGTACTTC
TRBV4-3,.,13,TRBJ2-5,.,CASSRDKQETQYF,TGCGCCAGCAGCCGGGACAAACAAGAGACCCAGTACTTC
TRBV6-1,.,14,TRBJ2-7,.,CASSERSKTYEQYF,TGTGCCAGCAGTGAACGGTCTAAGACCTACGAGCAGTACTTC
TRBV5-4,.,14,TRBJ2-7,.,CASSVVHRDYEQYF,TGTGCCAGCAGTGTTGTCCACAGGGACTACGAGCAGTACTTC
TRBV11-3,.,14,TRBJ2-1,TRBD1,CASSLDPTGNEQFF,TGTGCCAGCAGCTTAGATCCGACAGGGAATGAGCAGTTCTTC
TRBV7-6,.,13,TRBJ2-3,.,CASSSNSYDTQYF,TGTGCCAGCAGCTCAAACTCCTACGATACGCAGTATTTT
TRBV4-1,.,16,TRBJ2-2,.,CASSQAMTANTGELFF,TGCGCCAGCAGCCAAGCAATGACAGCGAACACCGGGGAGCTGTTTTTT
TRBV29-1,.,13,TRBJ1-2,.,CSVEGQGMSGYTF,TGCAGCGTTGAGGGTCAGGGGATGAGTGGCTACACCTTC
TRBV6-5,.,14,TRBJ1-1,TRBD1,CASRRGQAGTEAFF,TGTGCCAGCAGGAGAGGACAGGCCGGCACTGAAGCTTTCTTT
TRBV10-3,.,12,TRBJ1-2,.,CAISESRYGYTF,TGTGCCATCAGTGAGTCCCGCTATGGCTACACCTTC
TRBV11-1,.,16,TRBJ2-5,TRBD1,CASSSHTGGGQETQYF,TGTGCCAGCAGCTCCCATACAGGGGGCGGCCAAGAGACCCAGTACTTC
TRBV5-8,.,14,TRBJ2-3,.,CTGRAPGYTDTQYF,TGCACCGGTCGGGCACCGGGATACACAGATACGCAGTATTTT
TRBV4-2,.,16,TRBJ1-2,TRBD1,CASSQGRQGNNYGYTF,TGTGCCAGCAGCCAAGGTAGACAGGGGAATAACTATGGCTACACCTTC
TRBV6-1,once,13,TRBJ1-1,.,CASRGGVNTEAFF,TGTGCCAGCAGGGGGGGGGTGAACACTGAAGCTTTCTTT
TRBV18,.,13,TRBJ2-7,.,CASSPPDNYEQYF,TGTGCCAGCTCACCACCGGACAACTACGAGCAGTACTTC
TRBV19,.,14,TRBJ1-2,.,CASSIFGVLHGYTF,TGTGCCAGTAGTATCTTCGGGGTTTTGCATGGCTACACCTTC
TRBV6-5,.,15,TRBJ2-1,.,CASSYRQGLRNEQFF,TGTGCCAGCAGTTATCGGCAGGGATTGCGCAATGAGCAGTTCTTC
TRBV19,once,15,TRBJ1-1,.,CASSIGGRGNTEAFF,TGTGCCAGTAGTATTGGTGGCAGGGGGAACACTGAAGCTTTCTTT
TRBV4-1,.,16,TRBJ1-4,TRBD1,CASSQDRQGLSEKLFF,TGCGCCAGCAGCCAAGACCGACAGGGGTTAAGCGAAAAACTGTTTTTT
TRBV16,.,15,TRBJ1-1,.,CASSRPAVGGLEAFF,TGTGCCAGCAGCCGACCGGCAGTCGGGGGGCTTGAAGCTTTCTTT
TRBV30,.,15,TRBJ2-7,TRBD1,CAWSSGAGGSYEQYF,TGTGCCTGGAGTTCCGGAGCAGGGGGTTCCTACGAGCAGTACTTC
TRBV7-9,few,16,TRBJ2-2,TRBD1,CASRPTGGSYTGELFF,TGTGCCAGCAGACCAACAGGGGGCTCGTACACCGGGGAGCTGTTTTTT
TRBV2,.,16,TRBJ1-1,TRBD1,CASTPLSGTGGTEAFF,TGTGCCAGCACCCCTTTAAGTGGGACAGGGGGGACTGAAGCTTTCTTT
TRBV5-1,.,13,TRBJ2-1,TRBD1,CASSFYRGNEQFF,TGCGCCAGCAGCTTCTACAGGGGCAATGAGCAGTTCTTC
TRBV4-3,.,17,TRBJ1-6,.,CASSQELSHSYNSPLHF,TGCGCCAGCAGCCAAGAATTGTCCCACTCCTATAATTCACCCCTCCACTTT
TRBV5-1,once,16,TRBJ2-7,TRBD2,CASSQGGTSGVYEQYF,TGCGCCAGCAGCCAAGGAGGGACTAGCGGGGTCTACGAGCAGTACTTC
TRBV30,.,13,TRBJ2-3,.,CAWSHGVTDTQYF,TGTGCCTGGAGTCACGGGGTCACAGATACGCAGTATTTT
TRBV19,.,14,TRBJ1-5,.,CASSTTGPNQPQHF,TGTGCCAGTAGTACCACAGGACCGAATCAGCCCCAGCATTTT
TRBV2,.,16,TRBJ1-5,.,CASSEAGRGSDQPQNF,TGTGCCAGCAGTGAAGCGGGGCGGGGTTCCGATCAGCCCCAGAATTTT
TRBV30,.,12,TRBJ2-5,TRBD1,CAWDRGMETQYF,TGTGCCTGGGACAGGGGGATGGAGACCCAGTACTTC
TRBV5-1,.,14,TRBJ2-1,TRBD1,CASSPGGSYNEQFF,TGCGCCAGCAGCCCAGGGGGTTCCTACAATGAGCAGTTCTTC
TRBV6-1,.,13,TRBJ1-1,.,CASSETANPEAFF,TGTGCCAGCAGTGAAACCGCGAACCCTGAAGCTTTCTTT
TRBV5-1,.,16,TRBJ2-2,.,CASTLGTRDDTGELFF,TGCGCCAGCACCTTAGGGACAAGGGACGACACCGGGGAGCTGTTTTTT
TRBV7-9,.,16,TRBJ1-4,TRBD1,CASSFSVGGGLEKLFF,TGTGCCAGCAGCTTTTCAGTAGGGGGCGGGCTTGAAAAACTGTTTTTT
TRBV6-5,.,16,TRBJ1-2,.,CASSYSVLPGNYGYTF,TGTGCCAGCAGTTACTCGGTCCTTCCAGGGAACTATGGCTACACCTTC